A single sample gave rise to the 22 T cell receptor beta chains below, sequenced in a study of blood T cell repertoires in COVID-19. Some clones are missing from TCRdb's copy, which holds only in-frame ones; the method was immunoSEQ multiplex PCR. The data show roughly 250,000 clones, under 85% seen once. The sample consisted of peripheral blood. The receptor source for this set is a woman in her forties with active or convalescent COVID-19.

The V and J genes are TRBV3-1 (or the pseudogene TRBV3-2) and TRBJ2-6; TRBD2 is a possible D gene (7 bases). Trimming took 2 bases from V and 2 from J, leaving 13 bases between them. The length of the CDR3 is 17 residues. CDR1 is LGHDT and CDR2 is YNNKEL in the germline V gene (reference sequence). The CDR3 DNA follows: TGTGCCAGCAGCCAACTGGCGGGGGCAGCTGGGGCCAACGTCCTGACTTTC. Amino acids: CASSQLAGAAGANVLTF.

This clone was observed a few times. The chain employs TRBV2 and TRBJ1-1; D possibly corresponds to TRBD1 (6 bases). The CDR3 contains 11 residues. The germline V gene encodes CDR1 SNHLY and CDR2 FYNNEI. The ends were cut back, 3 bases at V and 11 bases at J, with 10 bases in the middle. CDR3 in DNA: TGTGCCAGCAGTGATTTTGACAGGGCTTTCTTT. Its protein product is CASSDFDRAFF.

This chain links TRBV5-5 with TRBJ2-3, with D possibly being TRBD2 (7 bases). The CDR3 totals 16 residues. V lost 0 bases to trimming and J lost 2 bases, with 13 bases between them. The germline V gene encodes CDR1 SGHKS and CDR2 YYEKEE (reference sequence). DNA of the CDR3: TGTGCCAGCAGCTTGGCCGGGGCGGGGGCCACAGATACGCAGTATTTT. It codes for CASSLAGAGATDTQYF.

The chain couples TRBV4-1 to TRBJ1-6; no clear D. V was pared by 0 bases and J by 8 bases, with 14 bases between. The CDR3 is made up of 16 amino acids. CDR1 is MGHRA and CDR2 is YSYEKL in the germline V gene. The CDR3 sequence: CASSQDRYADYSPLHF. The CDR3 region has the DNA TGCGCCAGCAGCCAAGATCGGTACGCCGATTATTCACCCCTCCACTTT.

The rearrangement links TRBV3-1 (or the pseudogene TRBV3-2) to TRBJ2-6; D unresolved. Germline V lookup: CDR1 LGHDT, CDR2 YNNKEL (reference sequence). The CDR3 covers 15 residues. V lost 2 bases and J lost 0, with 5 bases in between. As DNA, the CDR3 is TGTGCCAGCAGCCAAATGGCCTCTGGGGCCAACGTCCTGACTTTC. Its translation: CASSQMASGANVLTF.

This chain joins TRBV5-1 and TRBJ1-4; 10 bases map to TRBD1. CDR1 is SGHRS, CDR2 YFSETQ, per germline. Trimming at V came to 4 bases and at J to 4 bases, leaving 4 bases not matched to a gene. CDR3 length equals 15 residues. The CDR3 protein is CASSTGQGYNEKLFF. Written as DNA, the CDR3 is TGCGCCAGCAGCACGGGACAGGGGTATAATGAAAAACTGTTTTTT.

V usage is TRBV5-1 and J usage is TRBJ2-1, with 11 bases identical to TRBD2. The CDR3 is 15 residues long. Germline CDR1 and CDR2: SGHRS and YFSETQ. Trimming at V came to 2 bases and at J to 10 bases, leaving 8 bases not matched to a gene. The CDR3 reads CASSLVLAGGEEQFF. The DNA for the CDR3 is TGCGCCAGCAGCTTAGTTCTAGCGGGGGGTGAGGAGCAGTTCTTC. Full variable domain (rest looked up from reference TRBV5-1 and TRBJ2-1): KAGVTQTPRYLIKTRGQQVTLSCSPISGHRSVSWYQQTPGQGLQFLFEYFSETQRNKGNFPGRFSGRQFSNSRSEMNVSTLELGDSALYLCASSLVLAGGEEQFFGPGTRLTVL.

The CDR3 DNA follows: TGTGCCAGCAGAGGGTTGGGAGGCTATGGCTACACCTTC. This sequence encodes CASRGLGGYGYTF. The J gene is TRBJ1-2, the V gene TRBV6-5; D call uncertain. V lost 6 bases and J 4 bases, leaving 12 bases between the germline ends. The CDR3 is 13 amino acids. CDR1 and CDR2 (germline): MNHEY, SVGAGI.

This chain connects TRBV6-5 to TRBJ1-2; 8 bases are shared with TRBD1. Per the germline V gene, CDR1 is MNHEY and CDR2 is SVGAGI. The CDR3 length is 15 residues. J gave up 7 bases and V 4 bases, and 11 bases lay outside the gene matches. The CDR3 is CASSFDRGTGSGYTF. The CDR3 DNA follows: TGTGCCAGCAGTTTCGACAGGGGTACGGGTAGTGGCTACACCTTC.

The sample holds a few counts of this clone. The rearrangement uses TRBV10-3 and TRBJ1-1; 7 bases agree with TRBD1. V shed 11 bases, J shed 5 bases, and the junction held 8 bases outside the gene matches. This CDR3 comprises 12 residues. CDR1 is ENHRY and CDR2 is SYGVKD in the germline V gene. The CDR3 spells CAVQGSETEAFF. CDR3 bases: TGTGCCGTACAGGGGTCGGAAACTGAAGCTTTCTTT.

The chain's CDR3 is CASSYSSGGTEAFF. The CDR3, as DNA: TGTGCCAGCAGTTACTCGTCCGGGGGTACTGAAGCTTTCTTT. This chain links TRBV6-5 with TRBJ1-1; D might be TRBD1 (5 bases). There are 14 residues in the CDR3. Germline assignment: CDR1 MNHEY and CDR2 SVGAGI. The V end was cut by 0 bases, the J end by 5 bases, with 10 bases between.

The genes are TRBV12-5 and TRBJ1-6, with TRBD1 matching 9 bases. CDR1 and CDR2 from the germline V gene are LGHNT and FRNRAP. The V and J ends lost 2 bases and 9 bases, in that order; junction bases with no gene match: 5. The CDR3 spans 15 residues. Written as DNA, the CDR3 is TGTGCTAGTGGTTTGTCCGGGACAGGGCGTTCACCCCTCCACTTT. This codes for CASGLSGTGRSPLHF.

The chain combines TRBV7-2 with TRBJ2-7, with 9 bases matching TRBD1. Germline CDR1 is SGHTA and CDR2 is FQGNSA. There are 18 residues in the CDR3. V was pared by 1 base and J by 0 bases, with 10 bases of the junction left unmatched. The CDR3: CASSLEQGARAGSYEQYV. DNA of the CDR3: TGTGCCAGCAGCTTAGAACAGGGGGCGCGAGCGGGCTCCTACGAGCAGTACGTC.

To note about this clone: This could be a read error, since a much larger clone is one nucleotide away. At the DNA level, this CDR3 is encoded by other sequences in the same sample as well. The J gene is TRBJ1-2, the V gene TRBV5-6; maybe TRBD1 (5 bases). Germline CDR1 is SGHDT and CDR2 is YYEEEE. The CDR3 is made up of 13 amino acids. In nucleotides, the CDR3 is TGTGCCAGCAGTTTGGTGTCAGGGTACGGCTACACCTTC. Translated, it gives CASSLVSGYGYTF.

The rearrangement joins TRBV28 to TRBJ2-7, with TRBD1 matching over 10 bases. Germline loops: CDR1 MDHEN, CDR2 SYDVKM. This CDR3 is built from 18 residues. J lost 5 bases, V lost 5 bases, and 18 bases had no gene match. CDR3 protein: CASSPPGQGRTGPHEQYF. The CDR3 DNA follows: TGTGCCAGCAGTCCACCGGGACAGGGGAGGACGGGCCCGCACGAGCAGTACTTC.

The rearrangement joins TRBV27 to TRBJ2-7, with unresolved D. V gave up 3 bases and J gave up 1 base, with 10 bases separating them. The CDR3 contains 14 residues. Germline values: CDR1 MNHEY, CDR2 SMNVEV (reference sequence). CDR3 amino acids: CASSFLATSYEQYF. CDR3 sequence (DNA): TGTGCCAGCAGTTTTTTGGCGACTTCCTACGAGCAGTACTTC.

This chain uses TRBV5-4 with TRBJ2-7; D is perhaps TRBD2 (5 bases). CDR1 is SGHNT, CDR2 YYREEE, per germline (reference sequence). V gave up 2 bases and J gave up 0 bases, with 9 bases separating them. This CDR3 contains 14 residues. The CDR3 is CASSLRRSSYEQYF. For the CDR3, the DNA is TGTGCCAGCAGCTTACGGAGGAGCTCCTACGAGCAGTACTTC.

The CDR3 bases are TGTGCCAGCAGCTTCGGAACTCCGGGTGAGCAGTTCTTC. Residues: CASSFGTPGEQFF. This chain links TRBV12-3 or TRBV12-4 with TRBJ2-1; D is unclear. Trimming took 6 bases from V and 9 from J, leaving 15 bases between them. This CDR3 has 13 residues.

This clone was counted a few times. The V and J genes are TRBV6-2 or TRBV6-3 and TRBJ1-1, with 7 bases identical to TRBD1. The trim removed 2 bases at V and 1 base at J, leaving 7 bases unmatched. This CDR3 has 16 amino acids. Germline loops: CDR1 MNHEY, CDR2 SVGEGT. This CDR3 is CASSYDLRDRNTEAFF. CDR3 DNA: TGTGCCAGCAGTTACGATCTCCGGGACAGGAACACTGAAGCTTTCTTT.

The chain joins TRBV10-3 to TRBJ2-1; 9 bases are a match to TRBD2. The CDR3 spans 17 residues. Germline V gene lookup returns CDR1 ENHRY and CDR2 SYGVKD. V lost 11 bases and J lost 8; bases outside the gene matches: 22. Here the CDR3 reads CASSPIKRGARVDEQFF. CDR3 coding DNA: TGTGCCTCCTCACCCATCAAGCGGGGGGCCAGGGTCGATGAGCAGTTCTTC.

This clone has just a few counts. V usage is TRBV4-1 and J usage is TRBJ1-4; D is unresolved. Germline-derived CDR1 and CDR2 are MGHRA and YSYEKL. This CDR3 contains 14 residues. Trimming took off 5 bases at V and 3 bases at J, with 10 bases between the two ends. CDR3 sequence (DNA): TGCGCCAGCAGCTTCCGGGAGGCTAATGAAAAACTGTTTTTT. It codes for CASSFREANEKLFF.

The rearrangement joins TRBV25-1 to TRBJ1-3, with 7 bases identical to TRBD1. V trimming: 4 bases; J trimming: 9 bases; junction bases outside the gene matches: 6. The CDR3 sequence is 13 residues long. Germline values: CDR1 MGHDK, CDR2 SYGVNS. CDR3: CASSGQGRGTIYF. The CDR3 nucleotides are TGTGCCAGCAGTGGACAGGGCAGGGGCACCATATATTTT.